A selection of T cell receptor beta chains follows, all from one sample in a study of T cells in Graves' hyperthyroidism and ophthalmopathy. TCRdb independently ran MiXCR on the multiplex PCR reads; one entry per CDR3 protein. The sample shows approximately 590,000 distinct CDR3 sequences, approximately 14% of them seen only once. Sequences were obtained from blood. The receptors originated from a woman in her twenties or thirties with Graves' hyperthyroidism. CDR3s include the opening cysteine and the closing phenylalanine or tryptophan. A D gene is named only where the DNA matches it firmly. Size is stated as once, few or many counts, or a class when the clone is expanded.

TRBD2	15	many	TRBV5-1	TRBJ2-7	CASSLTSGRAYEQYF	TGCGCCAGCAGCTTGACTAGCGGGAGGGCCTACGAGCAGTACTTC
TRBD2	17	many	TRBV7-2	TRBJ2-5	CASSFPGLAGGQETQYF	TGTGCCAGCAGCTTTCCGGGACTAGCGGGAGGGCAAGAGACCCAGTACTTC
NA	15	many	TRBV30	TRBJ2-1	CAWSGGLTGYNEQFF	TGTGCCTGGAGTGGGGGGCTGACAGGATACAATGAGCAGTTCTTC
NA	16	many	TRBV6-6	TRBJ2-3	CASSYSISATTDTQYF	TGTGCCAGCAGTTACTCTATTTCGGCCACCACAGATACGCAGTATTTT
NA	14	many	TRBV28	TRBJ2-7	CASSPHLLSYEQYF	TGTGCCAGCAGTCCCCACCTCCTTAGCTACGAGCAGTACTTC
NA	15	many	TRBV7-9	TRBJ2-1	CASSYTQGSYNEQFF	TGTGCCAGCAGCTACACCCAGGGGTCCTACAATGAGCAGTTCTTC
NA	15	many	TRBV28	TRBJ2-7	CASSSGAPLAYEQYF	TGTGCCAGCTCCTCAGGGGCGCCCCTAGCGTACGAGCAGTACTTC
NA	13	few	TRBV10-3	TRBJ1-1	CAISEITFTEAFF	TGTGCCATCAGTGAGATTACATTCACTGAAGCTTTCTTT
NA	14	many	TRBV5-1	TRBJ1-1	CASSPRQMNTEAFF	TGCGCCAGCAGCCCGCGACAGATGAACACTGAAGCTTTCTTT
NA	17	few	TRBV3-1	TRBJ2-1	CASSRAWGEAGVNEQFF	TGTGCCAGCAGCCGAGCTTGGGGGGAGGCCGGGGTCAATGAGCAGTTCTTC
TRBD1	15	many	TRBV6-1	TRBJ1-2	CASSQYRGQVYGYTF	TGTGCCAGCAGTCAATACAGGGGGCAGGTCTATGGCTACACCTTC
NA	14	few	TRBV5-4	TRBJ2-7	CASSTWGSSYEQYF	TGTGCCAGCAGCACCTGGGGTAGCTCTTACGAGCAGTACTTC
NA	15	few	TRBV6-5	TRBJ2-7	CASSYWRTDSYEQYF	TGTGCCAGCAGTTACTGGCGGACAGATTCCTACGAGCAGTACTTC